This TCR beta chain was sequenced during a study of blood T cell repertoires in COVID-19. The CDR3 extends over 18 amino acids. Trimming removed 0 bases at V and 4 bases at J, with 21 bases between. Germline values: CDR1 MGHRA, CDR2 YSYEKL. Profiled with immunoSEQ multiplex PCR; TCRdb holds only in-frame clones, not every one. Of roughly 260,000 clones listed, 82% were seen once; the top ten hold roughly 4.6%. V is TRBV4-1 and J is TRBJ1-2, with a weak D call TRBD1 (5 bases). The TCR originated in a woman aged 80 or over with active or convalescent COVID-19. Sample: peripheral blood. Here the CDR3 reads CASSQDHLGQSFPYGYTF. DNA of the CDR3: TGCGCCAGCAGCCAAGATCATCTCGGACAATCTTTTCCCTATGGCTACACCTTC.